This T cell receptor beta chain was captured by sequencing in a study of blood T cells in healthy people across ages. The second PCR ran about 6 to 11 cycles with a sample-barcoded 5' primer and J-beta primers. Each CDR3 protein is one row after TCRdb ran MiXCR on the 5' RACE reads. The data show roughly 800,000 distinct CDR3 sequences, with approximately 25% seen just once and roughly 9% held by the top ten. Trimming took 2 bases from V and 8 from J; bases not matched to a gene: 18. CDR1 is KGHSH and CDR2 is LQKENI in the germline V gene. The CDR3 has 18 residues. The data were also submitted as part of a second study, on T cells of mothers and their children.

The receptor comes from a boy under 18 in good health. Sequencing was performed on blood. The chain uses TRBV18 and TRBJ1-2; 9 nucleotides align to TRBD1. CDR3 DNA sequence: TGTGCCAGCTCACCATCGATTGTTACAGGGGGCAGTCAAGCCGGCTACACCTTC. This codes for CASSPSIVTGGSQAGYTF.